These 2 T cell receptor beta chains originate from one sample sequenced in a study of T cell responses to AZD1222 COVID-19 vaccine. Assay: immunoSEQ multiplex PCR; the TCRdb copy retains only in-frame clones and omits some. The sample lists under 130,000 clones, 88% occurring once. The source material was peripheral blood, sampled on day 0 of AZD1222 vaccination. These receptors were collected from an adult in good health.

The V gene is TRBV27, the J gene TRBJ1-5, with D unclear. Germline CDR1 and CDR2: MNHEY and SMNVEV (reference sequence). V was trimmed by 0 bases and J by 7 bases, leaving 10 bases between them. The CDR3 runs to 14 residues. The DNA of the CDR3 is TGTGCCAGCAGTTTATCATTAATGACCCAGCCCCAGCATTTT. Translation: CASSLSLMTQPQHF.

CDR3 nucleotide sequence: TGTGCAATCCGGGCGGACTATGGCTACACCTTC. As protein: CAIRADYGYTF. The genes are TRBV28 and TRBJ1-2, with D hard to call. Germline V gene data show CDR1 as MDHEN and CDR2 as SYDVKM. The CDR3 sequence is 11 residues long.